The 5 T cell receptor beta chains reported below all come from one sample, sequenced in a study of human T cells and chemical hapten exposure. TCRdb re-derived calls from the RACE reads in MiXCR, one entry per CDR3 protein. The sample includes about 54,000 distinct CDR3 sequences, around 9.4% of them seen just once. Documented time point: patch test 2, 6 weeks after DPC sensitization. The treatment is: therapeutic diphenylcyclopropenone sensitization with weekly scalp DPC. Sample: whole blood, taken in connection with sensitization to the hapten diphenylcyclopropenone (DPC). Source of these receptors: a woman between 45 and 65 years old with alopecia areata. Some clones in this sample may be carry-over from other donors' samples.

There are a few counts of this clonotype. The V call is TRBV19, the J call TRBJ1-5; the D gene is possibly TRBD1 (5 bases). V was shortened by 2 bases and J by 4 bases, with 12 bases between the two germline ends. CDR3 length equals 15 residues. Looked up from germline, CDR1 is LNHDA and CDR2 is SQIVND (reference sequence). In nucleotides, the CDR3 is TGTGCCAGTAGTATAACAGGACCAGGGAATCAGCCCCAGCATTTT. Protein: CASSITGPGNQPQHF.

DNA for the CDR3: TGCGCCAGCGGGGAACCGGGACAGGGGACCTACGAGCAGTACTTC. Protein sequence: CASGEPGQGTYEQYF. The genes are TRBV10-1 and TRBJ2-7, with 10 bases identical to TRBD1. Trimming took 8 bases from V and 2 from J; bases not matched to a gene: 9. The CDR3 extends over 15 amino acids. Germline CDR1 reads WNHNN; CDR2 reads SYGVQD (reference sequence).

The rearrangement links TRBV28 to TRBJ2-7; D gene ambiguous. V lost 2 bases to trimming and J lost 0 bases, with 5 bases between them. CDR3 length equals 13 residues. Germline values: CDR1 MDHEN, CDR2 SYDVKM. CDR3 amino acids: CASSLGHSYEQYF. Here the CDR3 DNA reads TGTGCCAGCAGTTTAGGTCACTCCTACGAGCAGTACTTC.

This chain's CDR3 is CASSRPSTDTQYF. The CDR3 DNA reads as TGTGCCAGCAGCCGCCCCAGCACAGATACGCAGTATTTT. This rearrangement joins TRBV4-2 to TRBJ2-3; D is uncertain. Per germline, CDR1 LGHNA and CDR2 YNFKEQ. This CDR3 is built from 13 residues. Trimming took 4 bases from V and 0 from J, leaving 5 bases between them.

This clonotype turned up a few times. The chain couples TRBV29-1 to TRBJ2-7; D is possibly TRBD1 (6 bases). V lost 0 bases to trimming and J lost 5 bases, with 14 bases between them. This CDR3 is built from 14 residues. Germline CDR1 reads SQVTM; CDR2 reads ANQGSEA. CDR3 bases: TGCAGCGTTGAAGATCAAGGGGGAATCAACGAGCAGTACTTC. Translation: CSVEDQGGINEQYF.